This TCR beta chain is from a study of OX40 agonist ivuxolimab in advanced cancers. In the study overall: Aged about 23 to 90 with a mean of 60 years, they were 75% to 85% male.

Germline CDR1 MNHEY, CDR2 SVGAGI. With 7 bases removed from V and 8 bases from J, the gap between germline ends came to 11 bases. The CDR3 spans 12 residues. The table came from immunoSEQ multiplex PCR; TCRdb's copy has only in-frame clones and leaves some out. This table has 45,000 to 60,000 clones, 82% appearing once. The TCR sequence derives from an adult with an advanced solid tumor such as melanoma, head and neck, liver or kidney cancer. The J gene is TRBJ1-4, the V gene TRBV6-5; D not certain. The sample consisted of CD4+ or CD8+ T cells sorted from blood, taken in a trial of the OX40 agonist ivuxolimab. The CDR3 nucleotides read TGTGCCAGCAATGCGGGAGGCGAAAAACTGTTTTTT. Translation gives CASNAGGEKLFF.